This TCR beta chain was sequenced in a study of molecular identifiers for immune sequencing clone quantification. Previously described methods and listed TCR primers produced bulk TCR libraries. A single record per CDR3 protein comes from TCRdb applying MiXCR to the PCR reads. The table lists around 460,000 distinct CDR3 sequences, around 25% of them singletons, with around 0.8% in the top ten. Whole-study results and caveats: Spiked-in Jurkat TCR RNA corresponding to one cell was reported as detectable against 970,000 or so naive cells.

This clonotype has a handful of counts. Its target is not known. The germline V gene encodes CDR1 SGHDT and CDR2 YYEEEE. Trimming at V came to 5 bases and at J to 5 bases, leaving 6 bases not matched to a gene. There are 13 residues in the CDR3. The source of this sequence is a human donor in good health. Some libraries in this study had Jurkat cell RNA spiked in. Sequences were obtained from naive CD8+ T cells from blood, with Jurkat cell RNA spiked in. Subset described: FACS-sorted CD8+CD4-CCR7+CD45RA+ naive T cells. The chain links TRBV5-6 to TRBJ1-2; 7 positions match TRBD1. The DNA for the CDR3 is TGTGCCAGCAGAAGGGACAGTAGTTATGGCTACACCTTC. Its translation: CASRRDSSYGYTF.